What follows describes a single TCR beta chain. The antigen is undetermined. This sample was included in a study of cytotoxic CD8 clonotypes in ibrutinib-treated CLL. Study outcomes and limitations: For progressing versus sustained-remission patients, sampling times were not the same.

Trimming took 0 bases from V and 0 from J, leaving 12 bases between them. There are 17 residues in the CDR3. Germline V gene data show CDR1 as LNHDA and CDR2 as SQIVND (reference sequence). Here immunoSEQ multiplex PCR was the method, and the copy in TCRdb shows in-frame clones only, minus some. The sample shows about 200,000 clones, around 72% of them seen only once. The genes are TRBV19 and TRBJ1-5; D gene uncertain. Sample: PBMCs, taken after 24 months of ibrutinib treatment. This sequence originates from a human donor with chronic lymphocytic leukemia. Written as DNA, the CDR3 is TGTGCCAGTAGTATAGATCTCGGAGTGTATAGCAATCAGCCCCAGCATTTT. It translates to CASSIDLGVYSNQPQHF.